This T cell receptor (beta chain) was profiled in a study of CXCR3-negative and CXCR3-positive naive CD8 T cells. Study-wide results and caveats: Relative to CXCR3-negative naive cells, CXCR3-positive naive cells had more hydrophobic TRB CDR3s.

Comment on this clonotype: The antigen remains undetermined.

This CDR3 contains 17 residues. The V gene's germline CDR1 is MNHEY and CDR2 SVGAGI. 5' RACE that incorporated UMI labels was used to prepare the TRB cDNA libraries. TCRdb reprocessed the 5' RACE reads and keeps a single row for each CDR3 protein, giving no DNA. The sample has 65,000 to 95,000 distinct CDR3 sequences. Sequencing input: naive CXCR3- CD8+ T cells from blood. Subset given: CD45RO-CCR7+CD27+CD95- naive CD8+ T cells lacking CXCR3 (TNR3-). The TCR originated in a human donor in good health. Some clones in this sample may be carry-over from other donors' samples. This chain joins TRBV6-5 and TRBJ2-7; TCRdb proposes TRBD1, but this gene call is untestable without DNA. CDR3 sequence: CASSYSTGSLSSYEQYF.